These 31 T cell receptor beta chains came from one sample sequenced in a study of Ad26.COV2.S vaccination and SARS-CoV-2 variants. Using immunoSEQ multiplex PCR, the repertoire was profiled, and TCRdb retains in-frame clones only, with some absent. The sample records approximately 420,000 clones, around nine tenths being singletons. Treatment defined: some 19 received Ad26.COV2.S at low or high dose, single or two shots; about 5 received placebo; per-sample allocation not given. Each sample was drawn 63 days after the first injection (of vaccine or placebo). The sample was peripheral blood, taken in a trial of Ad26.COV2.S vaccine versus placebo. The origin of the receptors is a person between 18 and 59 years old who received the Ad26.COV2.S COVID-19 vaccine or a placebo.

CDR3 DNA: TGTGCCAGTAGTATTTCGGCAGTCTATGGCTACACCTTC. Translated: CASSISAVYGYTF. V is TRBV19 and J is TRBJ1-2; no reliable D call. CDR1 is LNHDA, CDR2 SQIVND, per germline (reference sequence). Between the trimmed V and J ends, which lost 3 bases and 4 bases, there was a span of 9 bases. The CDR3 has 13 residues.

The rearrangement joins TRBV3-1 (or the pseudogene TRBV3-2) to TRBJ2-7; D unclear. Germline V gives CDR1 LGHDT, CDR2 YNNKEL (reference sequence). There are 13 residues in the CDR3. V shed 7 bases and J shed 3 bases, with 13 bases lying between them. The CDR3 nucleotides are TGTGCCAGCAAGGCTAGTGAAAACTACGAGCAGTACTTC. It specifies CASKASENYEQYF.

The chain carries TRBV4-1 and TRBJ2-2, with D perhaps TRBD2 (5 bases). V was cut by 0 bases and J by 11 bases, with 16 bases left in between. CDR1 is MGHRA and CDR2 is YSYEKL in the germline V gene. The CDR3 spans 15 residues. The CDR3 DNA reads as TGCGCCAGCAGCCAAGATCTTTCGAGGGTCCCCGAGCTGTTTTTT. It specifies CASSQDLSRVPELFF.

The chain is built from TRBV2 and TRBJ2-2, with a possible D match to TRBD2 (6 bases). Per germline, CDR1 SNHLY and CDR2 FYNNEI. V was cut by 8 bases and J by 4 bases, with 14 bases left in between. CDR3 length: 14 amino acids. The CDR3, as DNA: TGTGCCAGCCGACGCGGGGCGGCCACCGGGGAGCTGTTTTTT. It specifies CASRRGAATGELFF. Filled out from reference TRBV2 and TRBJ2-2, the complete variable domain reads EPEVTQTPSHQVTQMGQEVILRCVPISNHLYFYWYRQILGQKVEFLVSFYNNEISEKSEIFDDQFSVERPDGSNFTLKIRSTKLEDSAMYFCASRRGAATGELFFGEGSRLTVL.

This clone has a handful of counts. The chain couples TRBV7-2 to TRBJ1-6; D is unclear. This CDR3 comprises 15 residues. Germline V gives CDR1 SGHTA, CDR2 FQGNSA. Trimming took off 1 base at V and 4 bases at J, with 8 bases between the two ends. The CDR3 region is CASSLGAGYNSPLHF. DNA of the CDR3: TGTGCCAGCAGCTTAGGCGCAGGTTATAATTCACCCCTCCACTTT.

There are a few counts of this clone. The chain carries TRBV19 and TRBJ1-5, with 9 bases matching TRBD1. The CDR3 is made up of 12 amino acids. The V gene's germline CDR1 is LNHDA and CDR2 SQIVND (reference sequence). Unmatched junction bases numbered 4, after V lost 10 bases and J lost 6 bases. CDR3 sequence: CATKQGAQPQHF. The CDR3 DNA follows: TGTGCCACCAAACAGGGGGCTCAGCCCCAGCATTTT.

This clone has a single count. The chain carries TRBV5-1 and TRBJ2-7, with D possibly TRBD2 on 5 matching bases. CDR1 is SGHRS and CDR2 is YFSETQ in the germline V gene. V gave up 5 bases and J gave up 2 bases, with 11 bases separating them. This CDR3 is built from 13 residues. This chain's CDR3 is CASRTTGTYEQYF. The CDR3 coding sequence is TGCGCCAGCAGAACCACGGGGACCTACGAGCAGTACTTC. Variable domain in full (rest from reference TRBV5-1 and TRBJ2-7): KAGVTQTPRYLIKTRGQQVTLSCSPISGHRSVSWYQQTPGQGLQFLFEYFSETQRNKGNFPGRFSGRQFSNSRSEMNVSTLELGDSALYLCASRTTGTYEQYFGPGTRLTVT.

The rearrangement joins TRBV4-1 to TRBJ2-6; D could derive from TRBD1 or TRBD2 (5 bases each). The CDR3 runs 16 residues. V was cut by 3 bases and J by 0 bases, with 9 bases left in between. The germline gives CDR1 MGHRA, CDR2 YSYEKL. CDR3 DNA sequence: TGCGCCAGCAGCCAGGGACGGTTCTCTGGGGCCAACGTCCTGACTTTC. It is translated as CASSQGRFSGANVLTF.

Concerning this clone: The sample has other DNA sequences that encode this CDR3 too. The chain carries TRBV29-1 and TRBJ1-2; D call uncertain. V lost 6 bases and J 7 bases, leaving 12 bases between the germline ends. CDR3 size: 11 residues. Germline values: CDR1 SQVTM, CDR2 ANQGSEA. In DNA form, the CDR3 reads TGCAGCGTGGAGCGAGGCGCTGGCTACACCTTC. Translated: CSVERGAGYTF.

This rearrangement joins TRBV4-2 to TRBJ1-3; perhaps TRBD1 as D (5 bases). Germline CDR1 LGHNA, CDR2 YNFKEQ. The CDR3 sequence is 17 residues long. Trimming pared 0 bases from V and 4 bases from J, leaving 16 bases between. In DNA form, the CDR3 reads TGTGCCAGCAGCCAAGATCCCACATCGGGACTCGGAAACACCATATATTTT. Its protein product is CASSQDPTSGLGNTIYF.

The V and J genes are TRBV5-6 and TRBJ2-5; D is perhaps TRBD1 or TRBD2 (5 bases each). Looked up from germline, CDR1 is SGHDT and CDR2 is YYEEEE. The CDR3 sequence is 15 residues long. Trimming took 5 bases from V and 1 from J, leaving 15 bases between them. Here the CDR3 reads CASSPGTRSQETQYF. The CDR3 bases are TGTGCCAGCAGTCCCGGGACGAGAAGCCAAGAGACCCAGTACTTC.

The chain employs TRBV7-3 and TRBJ2-3; no definite D call. Trimming removed 0 bases from V and 6 bases from J, with 10 bases in between. Looked up from germline, CDR1 is SGHTA and CDR2 is FQGTGA. The CDR3 extends over 14 amino acids. Here the CDR3 DNA reads TGTGCCAGCAGCTTAACGTTTGCCGTTGATACGCAGTATTTT. Translated: CASSLTFAVDTQYF.

The chain has TRBV7-2 and TRBJ2-3; TRBD1 matches at 8 bases. V shed 2 bases and J 5 bases; nucleotides not matched to a gene: 6. The germline V gene encodes CDR1 SGHTA and CDR2 FQGNSA. There are 15 residues in the CDR3. The CDR3 loop is CASSLWTGLQDTQYF. The CDR3 DNA follows: TGTGCCAGCAGCTTATGGACAGGGCTTCAAGATACGCAGTATTTT.

This clone occurred once. The chain joins TRBV7-2 to TRBJ1-1, with TRBD1 as a possible D gene (5 bases). This CDR3 region has 14 residues. The V and J ends lost 2 bases and 5 bases respectively, with 12 bases between them. Germline-derived CDR1 and CDR2 are SGHTA and FQGNSA. The CDR3 is CASSLIGAGTEAFF. The CDR3 coding sequence is TGTGCCAGCAGCTTAATAGGGGCAGGGACTGAAGCTTTCTTT.

This chain uses TRBV19 with TRBJ2-7; D remains unclear. Germline CDR1 reads LNHDA; CDR2 reads SQIVND (reference sequence). Trimming stripped 3 bases from V and 4 bases from J, with 16 bases between. This CDR3 has 15 amino acids. DNA for the CDR3: TGTGCCAGTAGTATCTCTCCTCTACGGTCATACGAGCAGTACTTC. Amino acid sequence: CASSISPLRSYEQYF.

The V gene is TRBV4-1, the J gene TRBJ1-2, with D perhaps TRBD1 (5 bases). Germline CDR1 reads MGHRA; CDR2 reads YSYEKL. Trimming left V 4 bases short and J 6 bases short, with 12 bases between. This CDR3 contains 13 residues. The CDR3 sequence: CASSPGGGDGYTF. As DNA, the CDR3 is TGCGCCAGCAGCCCGGGTGGGGGTGATGGCTACACCTTC.

The chain carries TRBV4-1 and TRBJ1-2, with 7 bases matching TRBD1. The V and J ends lost 4 bases and 8 bases, in that order; junction bases with no gene match: 13. Germline V gene sequence: CDR1 MGHRA, CDR2 YSYEKL. The CDR3 totals 15 residues. In DNA form, the CDR3 reads TGCGCCAGCAGCCCTCCGACAGGGCGACTGATAGGCTACACCTTC. This codes for CASSPPTGRLIGYTF.

The chain links TRBV10-3 to TRBJ1-2, with no clear D. V was clipped by 6 bases and J by 5 bases, with 13 bases between them. The germline V gene encodes CDR1 ENHRY and CDR2 SYGVKD. CDR3 length equals 13 residues. The CDR3 loop is CAIRGSGEYGYTF. The CDR3 nucleotides are TGTGCCATCAGGGGATCTGGGGAATATGGCTACACCTTC.

This clone has only one observation. The V and J genes are TRBV7-9 and TRBJ2-7; possible D gene TRBD1, 5 bases. Germline V gene data show CDR1 as SEHNR and CDR2 as FQNEAQ (reference sequence). V gave up 3 bases and J gave up 4 bases, with 10 bases separating them. This CDR3 is 13 amino acids long. The CDR3 nucleotides are TGTGCCAGCAGCTTCCCAGGGTGGTACGAGCAGTACTTC. It is translated as CASSFPGWYEQYF.

The chain is built from TRBV3-1 (or the pseudogene TRBV3-2) and TRBJ2-7; D is uncertain. V was pared by 3 bases and J by 0 bases, with 24 bases between. CDR1 and CDR2 (germline): LGHDT, YNNKEL (reference sequence). The CDR3 has 19 amino acids. The CDR3 sequence: CASSHAFCYEHYYSYEQYF. DNA of the CDR3: TGTGCCAGCAGCCATGCCTTTTGTTACGAACACTATTACTCCTACGAGCAGTACTTC.

The J gene is TRBJ2-7, the V gene TRBV19, with D possibly being TRBD1 or TRBD2 (5 bases each). CDR1 LNHDA and CDR2 SQIVND come from the germline V gene (reference sequence). The CDR3 loop spans 12 amino acids. The CDR3 sequence: CATSRGPVEQYF. DNA for the CDR3: TGTGCTACTTCCCGGGGCCCCGTCGAGCAGTACTTC. The full variable domain, its missing parts supplied by reference TRBV19 and TRBJ2-7, is DGGITQSPKYLFRKEGQNVTLSCEQNLNHDAMYWYRQDPGQGLRLIYYSQIVNDFQKGDIAEGYSVSREKKESFPLTVTSAQKNPTAFYLCATSRGPVEQYFGPGTRLTVT.

The chain couples TRBV28 to TRBJ2-7, with D uncertain. Trimming pared 7 bases from V and 2 bases from J, leaving 9 bases between. The CDR3 loop spans 12 amino acids. Per the germline V gene, CDR1 is MDHEN and CDR2 is SYDVKM. The CDR3 here is CASKRPPYEQYF. CDR3 in DNA: TGTGCCAGCAAACGACCCCCCTACGAGCAGTACTTC.

CDR3 amino acids: CASSARPQTGGLGYTF. CDR3 DNA sequence: TGTGCCAGTAGTGCGCGCCCCCAGACAGGGGGCCTTGGCTACACCTTC. This chain connects TRBV19 to TRBJ1-2; TRBD1 matches at 10 bases. V trimming: 5 bases; J trimming: 7 bases; junction bases outside the gene matches: 13. Germline loops: CDR1 LNHDA, CDR2 SQIVND (reference sequence). This CDR3 has 16 residues. Combining the CDR3 with reference TRBV19 and TRBJ1-2 gives the whole variable domain DGGITQSPKYLFRKEGQNVTLSCEQNLNHDAMYWYRQDPGQGLRLIYYSQIVNDFQKGDIAEGYSVSREKKESFPLTVTSAQKNPTAFYLCASSARPQTGGLGYTFGSGTRLTVV.

The chain is built from TRBV30 and TRBJ1-2; 8 nucleotides match TRBD1. CDR1 and CDR2 from the germline V gene are GTSNPN and SVGIG (reference sequence). This CDR3 spans 14 amino acids. J lost 2 bases, V lost 4 bases, and 6 bases had no gene match. CDR3 bases: TGTGCCTGGACACCGGACAGGGCGAACTATGGCTACACCTTC. Translation gives CAWTPDRANYGYTF.

This clone was detected only once. V is TRBV7-5 and J is TRBJ1-2; the D call in the table, TRBD1, was not verified against the DNA. TRBV7-5 is described as a pseudogene. The CDR3 has 15 amino acids. The DNA of the CDR3 is TGTGTCAGAAGCTTACCAGGACAGAGCTTCTATGGCTACACCTTC. This codes for CVRSLPGQSFYGYTF.

For the CDR3, the DNA is TGTGCCAGCAGTTACGGCTTGTCCTCTGTAGCTTTCTTT. It codes for CASSYGLSSVAFF. The chain joins TRBV6-6 to TRBJ1-1, with unresolved D. Germline V gives CDR1 MNHNY, CDR2 SVGAGI (reference sequence). Trimming stripped 2 bases from V and 10 bases from J, with 14 bases between. CDR3 size: 13 residues.

The rearrangement uses TRBV11-1 and TRBJ2-7; D ambiguous. V was pared by 6 bases and J by 3 bases, with 12 bases between. Germline CDR1 SGHAT, CDR2 FQDESV (reference sequence). The CDR3 is made up of 13 amino acids. The CDR3 sequence: CASRPTTRYEQYF. The DNA for the CDR3 is TGTGCCAGCAGGCCAACTACCCGCTACGAGCAGTACTTC. The full variable domain, with the rest looked up from reference TRBV11-1 and TRBJ2-7, is EAEVAQSPRYKITEKSQAVAFWCDPISGHATLYWYRQILGQGPELLVQFQDESVVDDSQLPKDRFSAERLKGVDSTLKIQPAELGDSAMYLCASRPTTRYEQYFGPGTRLTVT.

The chain has TRBV19 and TRBJ2-2, with 9 nucleotides matching TRBD1. This CDR3 has 16 residues. CDR1 and CDR2 (germline): LNHDA, SQIVND (reference sequence). The junction had 5 bases not matched to a gene; V was cut back by 1 base and J by 5 bases. The CDR3 DNA reads TGTGCCAGTAGTATAGTTCCCGGACAGGGGACCGGGGAGCTGTTTTTT. This codes for CASSIVPGQGTGELFF.

This clone was observed a few times. The chain recombines TRBV19 with TRBJ1-6; 10 bases are a match to TRBD1. Per germline, CDR1 LNHDA and CDR2 SQIVND (reference sequence). This CDR3 has 13 residues. The junction had 4 bases not matched to a gene; V was cut back by 8 bases and J by 9 bases. In nucleotides, the CDR3 is TGTGCCAGTGGGGACAGGGGTGCTTCACCCCTCCACTTT. Translated, it gives CASGDRGASPLHF.

The rearrangement uses TRBV6-5 and TRBJ1-1, with D tentatively TRBD1 (6 bases). Germline V gene sequence: CDR1 MNHEY, CDR2 SVGAGI. Between the trimmed V and J ends, which lost 0 bases and 4 bases, there was a span of 12 bases. The CDR3 sequence is 15 residues long. Here the CDR3 DNA reads TGTGCCAGCAGTTACTCGGGGACACCCCCCACTGAAGCTTTCTTT. It yields the protein CASSYSGTPPTEAFF.

On this clone: The same CDR3 can be traced to other DNA sequences in this sample. The chain combines TRBV28 with TRBJ2-2; 10 bases match TRBD1. Losses at the gene ends were 6 bases for V and 6 bases for J; bases not matched to a gene: 1. Germline V gene sequence: CDR1 MDHEN, CDR2 SYDVKM. The CDR3 runs 13 residues. The CDR3 reads CASSGQGAGELFF. The DNA for the CDR3 is TGTGCCAGCAGCGGACAGGGGGCCGGGGAGCTGTTTTTT.